This TCR beta chain is drawn from a study of T cell repertoires in cytomegalovirus infection. Overall study context: Recently identified HLA-C-restricted CMV epitopes and well-studied HLA-B-restricted CMV epitopes were used by the study. Evidence of both CMV infection and a matching HLA type came from public TCR beta signatures. Overall study findings and caveats: The ex vivo response was dominated by HLA-C-restricted CMV-specific TCR beta clonotypes. Summed frequency of public TCR beta families distinguished CMV carriers with the relevant HLA.

One entry per CDR3 protein results from TCRdb running MiXCR on the reads. In the table there are some 270,000 distinct CDR3 sequences, around 20% of which are singletons. Germline V gene data show CDR1 as SEHNR and CDR2 as FQNEAQ (reference sequence). CDR3 length: 13 residues. V was clipped by 6 bases and J by 4 bases, with 12 bases between them. This clonotype turned up a few times. Its antigen is not identified. This material consisted of cultured PBMCs, taken from culture after CMV antigen stimulation. The chain uses TRBV7-9 and TRBJ1-1; D gene uncertain. The sequence derives from a human donor in good health (CMV status not recorded). Some clones in this sample may be carry-over from other donors' samples. In DNA, the CDR3 is TGTGCCAGCAGTCCAAACGGGTGCACTGAAGCTTTCTTT. Translation: CASSPNGCTEAFF.